The T cell receptor (beta chain) under discussion was sequenced for a study of T cells in localized non-small cell lung cancer. The protocol was immunoSEQ multiplex PCR, while the TCRdb copy is restricted to in-frame clones and leaves out a portion. Altogether over 950 clones are present, roughly a quarter being singletons, with the ten largest covering roughly 34%. Deletions cut 3 bases from V and 2 bases from J, with 17 bases between. The CDR3 covers 16 residues. CDR1 and CDR2 (germline): SQVTM, ANQGSEA. The V and J genes are TRBV29-1 and TRBJ1-5; a possible D gene is TRBD1 (5 bases). The TCR sequence derives from a male donor aged 60 or over with stage II squamous cell lung carcinoma. The specimen was normal lung tissue next to the tumor, collected before any cancer treatment. CDR3 DNA: TGCAGCGTTGACCCACTCAGGGATGGGCGCAATCAGCCCCAGCATTTT. The encoded protein is CSVDPLRDGRNQPQHF.